Here is one TCR beta chain with its context. The entry originates in a study of beta chain features in type 1 diabetes. J gave up 6 bases and V 4 bases, and 12 bases lay outside the gene matches. This CDR3 contains 16 residues. Germline lookup yields CDR1 MDHEN and CDR2 SYDVKM. All of the isolated RNA was reverse transcribed, so expressed TCRB transcripts were sequenced. Naive, central memory and regulatory T cell samples averaged around 3.9 million reads. The table came from immunoSEQ multiplex PCR; TCRdb's copy has only in-frame clones and leaves some out. The data contain a few hundred thousand clones, about 15% of them singletons.

This TCR was recovered from a woman aged 18-29 years in good health. V gene TRBV28 combines with J gene TRBJ2-4; 7 positions agree with TRBD2. The sequenced sample was naive CD4+ T cells from blood. The CDR3 loop reads CASSSPGGRELNIQYF. The DNA for the CDR3 is TGTGCCAGCAGTTCCCCGGGCGGGCGGGAGCTAAACATTCAGTACTTC.